Described below is a single T cell receptor beta chain sequence and its context. Its antigen is not known. The study ran its PCR with 60 Vbeta and 13 Jbeta primers. Measured with immunoSEQ multiplex PCR; TCRdb has only the in-frame clones, and not every one. The sample shows about 55,000 clones, roughly 74% of them seen only once. The sample belongs to a study of cytomegalovirus exposure and HLA in healthy donors. Findings and caveats of the study: The likely origin of a cluster of highly shared sequence variants was a sequencing artifact. A few of the chains that were CMV-associated were confirmed in vitro to be specific for CMV antigens.

The sequencing input was PBMCs. The receptor was derived from a female donor in good health and CMV-seronegative.

CDR3: CASSREAGRSNYGYTF. CDR3 DNA: TGTGCCAGCAGTCGGGAAGCAGGGAGGAGTAACTATGGCTACACCTTC. V gene TRBV11-2 combines with J gene TRBJ1-2; tentative D call: TRBD1 (5 bases). Germline CDR1 is SGHAT and CDR2 is FQNNGV. With 6 bases removed from V and 1 base from J, the gap between germline ends came to 18 bases. This CDR3 comprises 16 residues.